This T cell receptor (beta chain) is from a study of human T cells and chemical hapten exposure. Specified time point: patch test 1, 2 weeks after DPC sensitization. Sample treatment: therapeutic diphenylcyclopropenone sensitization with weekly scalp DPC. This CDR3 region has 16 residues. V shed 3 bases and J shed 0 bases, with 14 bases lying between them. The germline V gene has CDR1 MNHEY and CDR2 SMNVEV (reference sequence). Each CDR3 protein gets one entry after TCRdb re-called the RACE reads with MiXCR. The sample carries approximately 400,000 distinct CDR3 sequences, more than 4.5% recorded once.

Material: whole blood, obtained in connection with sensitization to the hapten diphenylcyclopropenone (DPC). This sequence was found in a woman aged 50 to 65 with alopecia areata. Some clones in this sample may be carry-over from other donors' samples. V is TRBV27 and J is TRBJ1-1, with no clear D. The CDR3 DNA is TGTGCCAGCAGTTTTGGGCGGAATACAATGAACACTGAAGCTTTCTTT. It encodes CASSFGRNTMNTEAFF.